The source of this T cell receptor beta chain is a study of human T cells and chemical hapten exposure. This clonotype occurred a few times. MiXCR, run by TCRdb on the RACE reads, gives a single entry per CDR3 protein. The sample lists about 110,000 distinct CDR3 sequences; approximately 10% were seen once. This CDR3 contains 15 residues. V was trimmed by 0 bases and J by 2 bases, leaving 10 bases between them. Looked up from germline, CDR1 is KGHSH and CDR2 is LQKENI. Time point indicated: patch test 1, 2 weeks after DPC sensitization. Treatment denoted: therapeutic diphenylcyclopropenone sensitization with weekly scalp DPC.

The gene calls are TRBV18 and TRBJ1-2; D unresolved. This specimen consisted of whole blood, obtained in connection with sensitization to the hapten diphenylcyclopropenone (DPC). This TCR was sampled from a woman in her 40s with alopecia areata. Some clones in this sample may be carry-over from other donors' samples. The CDR3 DNA is TGTGCCAGCTCACCACCGGACCGACGAAACTATGGCTACACCTTC. It specifies CASSPPDRRNYGYTF.